This TCR beta chain appears in the sequencing data of a study of cytomegalovirus exposure and HLA in healthy donors. As regards this clone: The antigen is not known.

PCR involved 60 Vbeta and 13 Jbeta primers. Some clones are missing from TCRdb's copy, which holds only in-frame ones; the method was immunoSEQ multiplex PCR. The table records some 110,000 clones, about 78% of them present only once. Broader study findings: Earlier analysis found most TCR beta V segments productive about 87% or about 30% of the time. Many donors carried some public TCRs, although rarity characterized most TCR sequences.

J gave up 1 base and V 0 bases, and 6 bases lay outside the gene matches. This CDR3 spans 18 amino acids. Looked up from germline, CDR1 is SGHTA and CDR2 is FQGNSA. This TCR derives from a man aged 30 to 39 in good health and CMV-seronegative. The genes are TRBV7-2 and TRBJ2-6, with 7 bases fitting TRBD1. The sequenced material came from PBMCs. The CDR3 coding sequence is TGTGCCAGCAGCTTAGCCCAGACAGGGTTTTCTGGGGCCAACGTCCTGACTTTC. Amino acid sequence: CASSLAQTGFSGANVLTF.